The 31 T cell receptor beta chains listed next were all sequenced from one sample in a study of T cells in Graves' hyperthyroidism and ophthalmopathy. Regions amplified from RNA transcripts were the TCR beta CDR3 regions. During a first-round RT-PCR of the TCR CDR3, the HTBI primer set was used. Using its own MiXCR run on the multiplex PCR reads, TCRdb lists one record per CDR3 protein. The sample holds 550,000 to 600,000 distinct CDR3 sequences; 14% are singletons and the top ten take around 7%. Sample: blood. The receptors here all came from a woman in her late teens or twenties with Graves' ophthalmopathy.

Many counts were recorded for this clonotype. The V and J genes are TRBV7-8 and TRBJ2-3; 12 nucleotides line up with TRBD2. CDR3 length equals 17 residues. Germline loops: CDR1 SGHVS, CDR2 FQNEAQ. Trimming took 4 bases from V and 6 from J; bases not matched to a gene: 11. The CDR3 loop reads CASSWMGLAGPTDTQYF. Written as DNA, the CDR3 is TGTGCCAGCAGCTGGATGGGACTAGCGGGTCCGACGGATACGCAGTATTTT.

This clonotype was seen at least ten times. This chain uses TRBV27 with TRBJ2-3; 9 bases align to TRBD1. The germline gives CDR1 MNHEY, CDR2 SMNVEV (reference sequence). The CDR3 is made up of 14 amino acids. V was pared by 6 bases and J by 3 bases, with 4 bases of the junction left unmatched. CDR3 residues: CASRNRGQTDTQYF. The CDR3 DNA sequence: TGTGCCAGCAGGAACAGGGGGCAGACAGATACGCAGTATTTT.

This clonotype was counted a single time. The conserved closing phenylalanine or tryptophan is absent in this CDR3, likely reflecting a read error. The chain recombines TRBV4-2 with TRBJ1-2; D not resolved. Germline V gene sequence: CDR1 LGHNA, CDR2 YNFKEQ. V dropped 0 bases and J dropped 8 bases, with 16 bases sitting between them. The CDR3 spans 15 residues. The CDR3 loop is CASSQDRSLARGYTL. The CDR3, as DNA: TGTGCCAGCAGCCAAGATCGGTCCCTCGCCCGAGGCTACACCCTC.

This clonotype was found many times. The rearrangement links TRBV9 to TRBJ1-1; 8 bases fit TRBD1. This CDR3 has 15 amino acids. Looked up from germline, CDR1 is SGDLS and CDR2 is YYNGEE. Unmatched junction bases numbered 5, after V lost 0 bases and J lost 4 bases. The CDR3 region is CASSVGDRGVTEAFF. DNA for the CDR3: TGTGCCAGCAGCGTAGGAGACAGGGGAGTCACTGAAGCTTTCTTT. Combining the CDR3 with reference TRBV9 and TRBJ1-1 gives the whole variable domain DSGVTQTPKHLITATGQRVTLRCSPRSGDLSVYWYQQSLDQGLQFLIQYYNGEERAKGNILERFSAQQFPDLHSELNLSSLELGDSALYFCASSVGDRGVTEAFFGQGTRLTVV.

The chain combines TRBV15 with TRBJ2-7; 8 bases map to TRBD2. Germline values: CDR1 LNHNV, CDR2 YYDKDF (reference sequence). CDR3 length: 19 amino acids. V lost 3 bases to trimming and J lost 4 bases; unmatched junction nucleotides: 20. CDR3 bases: TGTGCCACCAGCAGCAGAGGCAGGACGGGGGGGCTGACTATATACGAGCAGTACTTC. Amino acids: CATSSRGRTGGLTIYEQYF.

This clonotype was observed at least ten times. The CDR3 nucleotides are TGTGCCTGGAACCGGCGACAGGGGGCCTACGAGCAGTACTTC. It codes for CAWNRRQGAYEQYF. The gene calls are TRBV30 and TRBJ2-7; 9 nucleotides line up with TRBD1. CDR1 is GTSNPN and CDR2 is SVGIG in the germline V gene (reference sequence). This CDR3 region has 14 residues. V dropped 4 bases and J dropped 2; count of bases not matched to a gene: 6.

For this clonotype: A junction boundary mismatches the germline segment, possibly from a read error. The chain employs TRBV7-2 and TRBJ2-2, with D tentatively TRBD1 or TRBD2 (5 bases each). Germline CDR1 and CDR2: SGHTA and FQGNSA. The CDR3 sequence is 14 residues long. CDR3 region: CACSLQRDAGELFF. The CDR3 bases are TGTGCCTGCAGCTTACAACGGGACGCCGGGGAGCTGTTTTTT.

This clonotype was detected only a few times. This chain uses TRBV5-6 with TRBJ1-5, with no clear D. Germline assignment: CDR1 SGHDT and CDR2 YYEEEE. This CDR3 has 16 residues. The V end lost 2 bases, the J end lost 3 bases, and 15 bases lay between the germline ends. The CDR3 DNA reads as TGTGCCAGCAGCTTAATGGTGGCCAGAGCCAATCAGCCCCAGCATTTT. Protein: CASSLMVARANQPQHF.

This clonotype was recorded many times. The rearrangement links TRBV28 to TRBJ2-7, with 13 bases fitting TRBD2. This CDR3 has 15 amino acids. The V gene end was trimmed by 6 bases and the J gene end by 4 bases; junction bases not matched to a gene: 6. Looked up from germline, CDR1 is MDHEN and CDR2 is SYDVKM. This CDR3 reads CASRTGTSGIYEQYF. The DNA for the CDR3 is TGTGCCAGCAGAACCGGGACTAGCGGGATATACGAGCAGTACTTC.

In this sample, this clonotype turned up many times. The rearrangement uses TRBV19 and TRBJ2-3; D tentatively fits TRBD1 or TRBD2 (5 bases each). V lost 3 bases and J lost 2, with 15 bases in between. The CDR3 is 16 residues long. Germline lookup yields CDR1 LNHDA and CDR2 SQIVND (reference sequence). CDR3 loop: CASSMRLGTLTDTQYF. DNA of the CDR3: TGTGCCAGTAGTATGCGGCTCGGGACCCTCACAGATACGCAGTATTTT.

In this sample, this clonotype turned up a few times. The gene calls are TRBV7-3 and TRBJ1-1; D is perhaps TRBD1 (5 bases). Per the germline V gene, CDR1 is SGHTA and CDR2 is FQGTGA. Trimming pared 5 bases from V and 1 base from J, leaving 14 bases between. This CDR3 has 15 residues. The CDR3 here is CASSRSRGPNTEAFF. CDR3 sequence (DNA): TGTGCCAGCAGCCGCTCAAGGGGTCCGAACACTGAAGCTTTCTTT.

The sample holds a few counts of this clonotype. A read error may be the cause here, since a much bigger clone is one base away. The V and J genes are TRBV7-3 and TRBJ1-4; D call uncertain. V was clipped by 7 bases and J by 8 bases, with 23 bases between them. The CDR3 extends over 16 amino acids. Per the germline V gene, CDR1 is SGHTA and CDR2 is FQGTGA. CDR3 loop: CASILEASRHEEKLFF. CDR3 DNA: TGTGCCAGCATCTTGGAGGCCTCTCGACACGAAGAAAAACTGTTTTTT.

This clonotype was counted at least ten times. This rearrangement joins TRBV12-3 or TRBV12-4 to TRBJ1-3, with a weak D call TRBD1 (6 bases). This CDR3 region has 17 residues. V dropped 7 bases and J dropped 0 bases, with 19 bases sitting between them. The CDR3 DNA follows: TGTGCCAGCATCCCGGGACATCAGAAGAGCTCTGGAAACACCATATATTTT. This gives the protein CASIPGHQKSSGNTIYF.

Only a few counts were recorded for this clonotype. This chain uses TRBV20-1 with TRBJ2-5; 14 positions match TRBD2. J was trimmed by 4 bases and V by 6 bases; bases with no gene match: 10. Germline lookup yields CDR1 DFQATT and CDR2 SNEGSKA (reference sequence). This CDR3 has 16 amino acids. CDR3 residues: CSAITETSGRVETQYF. In DNA, the CDR3 is TGCAGTGCCATCACCGAGACTAGCGGGAGGGTAGAGACCCAGTACTTC.

The chain uses TRBV20-1 and TRBJ2-7; D is perhaps TRBD1 (6 bases). With 3 bases removed from V and 0 bases from J, the gap between germline ends came to 9 bases. This CDR3 spans 13 amino acids. Germline-derived CDR1 and CDR2 are DFQATT and SNEGSKA (reference sequence). DNA of the CDR3: TGCAGTGCTAGGCTCAGGGGCTCCTACGAGCAGTACTTC. This sequence encodes CSARLRGSYEQYF.

In this sample, this clonotype turned up many times. The chain couples TRBV20-1 to TRBJ2-7, with 8 positions matching TRBD1. The CDR3 has 15 residues. Trimming cost V 4 bases and J 3 bases; bases outside gene matches: 11. The V gene's germline CDR1 is DFQATT and CDR2 SNEGSKA (reference sequence). Here the CDR3 DNA reads TGCAGTGCTATGCTCCCCGGGACAGGAGGCTACGAGCAGTACTTC. Protein sequence: CSAMLPGTGGYEQYF.

This clonotype was seen repeatedly, ten times or more. V is TRBV7-3 and J is TRBJ2-3; 7 positions match TRBD2. The germline CDR1 and CDR2 sequences are SGHTA and FQGTGA. This CDR3 has 15 residues. V was pared by 3 bases and J by 3 bases, with 6 bases of the junction left unmatched. CDR3 sequence (DNA): TGTGCCAGCAGCTTCGGACTAGGGCGAACAGATACGCAGTATTTT. It codes for CASSFGLGRTDTQYF.

This clonotype was detected ten times or more. The rearrangement links TRBV11-2 to TRBJ2-5; 10 nucleotides agree with TRBD2. Unmatched junction bases numbered 8, after V lost 7 bases and J lost 3 bases. Germline V gene lookup returns CDR1 SGHAT and CDR2 FQNNGV. The CDR3 extends over 15 amino acids. The CDR3 sequence: CASILHLAGEETQYF. The CDR3 DNA sequence: TGTGCCAGCATCCTACACCTAGCGGGAGAAGAGACCCAGTACTTC.

On this clonotype itself: A much larger clonotype is one base distant, so this may be a read error. The J gene is TRBJ2-3, the V gene TRBV19, with D unresolved. This CDR3 has 16 amino acids. Between the trimmed V and J ends, which lost 6 bases and 2 bases, there was a span of 18 bases. From germline, CDR1 is LNHDA and CDR2 SQIVND (reference sequence). CDR3 residues: CASSLTWGRHTDTQYF. CDR3 sequence (DNA): TGTGCCAGTAGCCTGACATGGGGTCGCCACACAGATACGCAGTATTTT.

This clonotype was detected many times. The rearrangement links TRBV9 to TRBJ2-1; D remains unclear. CDR1 and CDR2 (germline): SGDLS, YYNGEE. The CDR3 contains 11 residues. V was pared by 3 bases and J by 8 bases, with 6 bases between. CDR3 region: CASSAWDEQFF. Here the CDR3 DNA reads TGTGCCAGCAGCGCGTGGGATGAGCAGTTCTTC.

This clonotype has at least ten counts. CDR3 bases: TGTGCCAGCAGCTTATTAGGGGGAGTGGGCTCCTACGAGCAGTACTTC. Protein: CASSLLGGVGSYEQYF. The rearrangement joins TRBV7-8 to TRBJ2-7; D is perhaps TRBD1 (6 bases). Trimming removed 2 bases from V and 0 bases from J, with 14 bases in between. This CDR3 spans 16 amino acids. The germline V gene has CDR1 SGHVS and CDR2 FQNEAQ.

This clonotype was detected many times. The genes are TRBV6-2 or TRBV6-3 and TRBJ2-3; D call uncertain. V shed 7 bases and J shed 0 bases, with 20 bases lying between them. The CDR3 loop spans 17 amino acids. Germline CDR1 and CDR2: MNHEY and SVGEGT. The chain's CDR3 is CASMMISDPASTDTQYF. The CDR3, as DNA: TGTGCCAGCATGATGATTTCGGACCCCGCTAGCACAGATACGCAGTATTTT.

This clonotype was counted many times. The chain uses TRBV3-2 and TRBJ2-4. TRBV3-2 is a recognized pseudogene. The CDR3 extends over 15 amino acids. The CDR3 sequence is CASSHCRLAKNIQYF. Written as DNA, the CDR3 is TGTGCCAGCAGCCACTGCAGATTAGCTAAAAACATTCAGTACTTC.

This clonotype was seen ten or more times. V usage is TRBV2 and J usage is TRBJ1-4, with 9 bases that match TRBD1. CDR3 length: 15 residues. Germline V CDR1 and CDR2: SNHLY, FYNNEI. Trimming cost V 5 bases and J 5 bases; bases outside gene matches: 6. CDR3 DNA sequence: TGTGCCAGCAGTCGAACCGGGACAGGGAATGAAAAACTGTTTTTT. Translation: CASSRTGTGNEKLFF.

Written as DNA, the CDR3 is TGTGCCAGCAGCCGGGGGACAGCTTTTCCTGGCTACACCTTC. It specifies CASSRGTAFPGYTF. The chain couples TRBV7-9 to TRBJ1-2, with 7 bases lining up with TRBD1. CDR3 length: 14 amino acids. V shed 5 bases and J 7 bases; nucleotides not matched to a gene: 10. Per germline, CDR1 SEHNR and CDR2 FQNEAQ (reference sequence). Using reference TRBV7-9 and TRBJ1-2 for the parts outside the CDR3, the full variable domain is DTGVSQNPRHKITKRGQNVTFRCDPISEHNRLYWYRQTLGQGPEFLTYFQNEAQLEKSRLLSDRFSAERPKGSFSTLEIQRTEQGDSAMYLCASSRGTAFPGYTFGSGTRLTVV.

This clonotype has a count of ten or more. The chain has TRBV6-6 and TRBJ2-2; D is perhaps TRBD1 (6 bases). Deletions cut 2 bases from V and 12 bases from J, with 19 bases between. This CDR3 is built from 15 residues. Germline CDR1 MNHNY, CDR2 SVGAGI (reference sequence). The CDR3 DNA reads TGTGCCAGCAGTTACCAGGACAGTGCCTCGGACAAGCTGTTTTTT. This encodes CASSYQDSASDKLFF.

In this sample, this clonotype turned up many times. The chain carries TRBV11-2 and TRBJ2-2; 9 nucleotides agree with TRBD1. The CDR3 contains 17 residues. V dropped 5 bases and J dropped 3; count of bases not matched to a gene: 10. Germline V CDR1 and CDR2: SGHAT, FQNNGV. CDR3 nucleotides: TGTGCCAGCAGCCGGAACAGGGGGCGCGGGGACACCGGGGAGCTGTTTTTT. Amino acid sequence: CASSRNRGRGDTGELFF. Using reference TRBV11-2 and TRBJ2-2 for the parts outside the CDR3, the full variable domain is EAGVAQSPRYKIIEKRQSVAFWCNPISGHATLYWYQQILGQGPKLLIQFQNNGVVDDSQLPKDRFSAERLKGVDSTLKIQPAKLEDSAVYLCASSRNRGRGDTGELFFGEGSRLTVL.

Concerning this clonotype: It may be a read error: a sequence one base away is much more abundant. In this CDR3 the conserved last residue, phenylalanine or tryptophan, is missing, so a read error is likely. V and J are TRBV10-3 and TRBJ1-2, with D possibly matching TRBD1 (5 bases). In germline, CDR1 is ENHRY, CDR2 SYGVKD. The CDR3 has 14 amino acids. The CDR3 region has the DNA TGTGCCAGCAGTCCGCAGGGATTTCTGGGTGGCTACACCCTC. Translation: CASSPQGFLGGYTL.

The table lists this clonotype with a few counts. The chain recombines TRBV4-3 with TRBJ2-7; D not certain. V was trimmed by 0 bases and J by 6 bases, leaving 12 bases between them. CDR1 is LGHNA and CDR2 is YSLEER in the germline V gene. CDR3 length: 14 amino acids. This CDR3 is CASSQDRQLSEQYF. In nucleotides, the CDR3 is TGCGCCAGCAGCCAAGATAGGCAGCTTAGCGAGCAGTACTTC.

This clonotype was counted only a few times. V usage is TRBV6-1 and J usage is TRBJ2-1; 12 nucleotides match TRBD2. Germline V gene lookup returns CDR1 MNHNS and CDR2 SASEGT. The length of the CDR3 is 13 residues. V was clipped by 8 bases and J by 8 bases; unmatched bases: 4. CDR3 loop: CASRLAGDDEQFF. The CDR3 DNA is TGTGCCAGCCGACTAGCGGGAGACGATGAGCAGTTCTTC.

This clonotype was found many times. This chain uses TRBV24-1 with TRBJ1-1; D unclear. The V and J ends lost 4 bases and 1 base respectively, with 9 bases between them. This CDR3 has 14 amino acids. Looked up from germline, CDR1 is KGHDR and CDR2 is SFDVKD. The DNA for the CDR3 is TGTGCCACCAGTGAGGGAGGGAGGAACACTGAAGCTTTCTTT. Amino acids: CATSEGGRNTEAFF.